The clone carrying this T cell receptor (beta chain) appeared a single time. The sample belongs to a study of shared clonotypes between healthy human individuals. Germline V lookup: CDR1 SGHDT, CDR2 YYEEEE. V was pared by 4 bases and J by 3 bases, with 13 bases between. The CDR3 extends over 14 amino acids. Profiled with immunoSEQ multiplex PCR; TCRdb holds only in-frame clones, not every one. Of about 1.1 million clones in the sample, approximately 80% were seen once. The chain couples TRBV5-6 to TRBJ1-1; unclear D gene. This clonotype was obtained from a man aged 18 to 30 in good health. Some clones in this sample may be carry-over from other donors' samples. The sequencing sample was made of memory CD4+ T cells from PBMCs. Subset reported: CD45RA-negative fraction. CDR3 sequence (DNA): TGTGCCAGCAGCCCCCCAGGCATGGACACTGAAGCTTTCTTT. This sequence encodes CASSPPGMDTEAFF.